This is a list of T cell receptor beta chains from one sample in a study of human T cells and chemical hapten exposure. TCRdb called the RACE reads again in MiXCR, with one record for every CDR3 protein. The profile shows over 300,000 distinct CDR3 sequences, roughly 5.3% of them singletons. This specimen was whole blood, taken in connection with sensitization to the hapten diphenylcyclopropenone (DPC). Every receptor here comes from a woman aged 45-60 years with alopecia areata. Some clones in this sample may be carry-over from other donors' samples. CDR3s include the opening cysteine and the closing phenylalanine or tryptophan. The D gene is left open where the match is weak. The size entry is marked missing in some rows and otherwise reads once, few, many or a size class.

J gene | D gene | clone size | V gene | CDR3 DNA | CDR3 protein
TRBJ2-1 | NA | many | TRBV2 | TGTGCCAGCAGTGAATCCTCCAGCTCCTACAATGAGCAGTTCTTC | CASSESSSSYNEQFF
TRBJ2-6 | TRBD1 | NA | TRBV7-9 | TGTGCCAGCAGCGACACAATCCGGGACAGGCTGCGCTCTGGGGCCAACGTCCTGACTTTC | CASSDTIRDRLRSGANVLTF
TRBJ2-3 | NA | many | TRBV25-1 | TGTGCCAGCAGCTATGCTAGCACAGATACGCAGTATTTT | CASSYASTDTQYF
TRBJ1-5 | NA | NA | TRBV6-4 | TGTGCCAGCGGACAGAGACACAGTAATCAGCCCCAGCATTTT | CASGQRHSNQPQHF
TRBJ2-7 | NA | many | TRBV28 | TGTGCCAGCAGACCCCAGAGGGCAGGATCCTACGAGCAGTACTTC | CASRPQRAGSYEQYF
TRBJ2-1 | TRBD2 | NA | TRBV12-3/TRBV12-4 | TGTGCCAGCAGTCCCGGGACTAGCGGGAGCCATGAGCAGTTCTTC | CASSPGTSGSHEQFF
TRBJ2-5 | NA | many | TRBV29-1 | TGCAGCGTTGTAAGCCCCGAGACCCAGTACTTC | CSVVSPETQYF
TRBJ2-1 | TRBD2 | many | TRBV7-2 | TGTGCCAGCACCCTGGGACTAGCGGGAGGGAGCTACAATGAGCAGTTCTTC | CASTLGLAGGSYNEQFF
TRBJ2-5 | NA | few | TRBV29-1 | TGCAGCGTTGCATTTTCCCCGGAGACCCAGTACTTC | CSVAFSPETQYF
TRBJ1-2 | NA | NA | TRBV3-1 | TGTGCCAGCACTCAGGGAGCTAACTATGGCTACACCTTC | CASTQGANYGYTF
TRBJ1-1 | NA | NA | TRBV4-3 | TGCGCCAGCAGCCAGGAACGGACAGCCGAAGCTTTCTTT | CASSQERTAEAFF
TRBJ2-6 | NA | many | TRBV9 | TGTGCCAGCAGCTCAAGGGGGGGCGCCGGGGCCAACGTCCTGACTTTC | CASSSRGGAGANVLTF
TRBJ2-7 | NA | many | TRBV13 | TGTGCCAGCAGCTTAACGGGGAACTACGAGCAGTACTTC | CASSLTGNYEQYF
TRBJ1-1 | NA | NA | TRBV6-5 | TGTGCCAGCAGTTACTCTGAACTACGGGGGAACACTGAAGCTTTCTTT | CASSYSELRGNTEAFF
TRBJ2-7 | NA | many | TRBV7-8 | TGTGCCAGCAGCCTCCTTATGGGGGCGCCGGACGAGCAGTACTTC | CASSLLMGAPDEQYF
TRBJ2-2 | NA | NA | TRBV6-5 | TGTGCCAGCAGTTCTCCCCAGGGGGGTGCCACCGGGGAGCTGTTTTTT | CASSSPQGGATGELFF
TRBJ1-1 | NA | few | TRBV6-2/TRBV6-3 | TGTGCCAGCAGTTCCACAGGTTCCGCTGAAGCTTTCTTT | CASSSTGSAEAFF
TRBJ2-3 | NA | many | TRBV12-3/TRBV12-4 | TGTGCCAGCAGTTTAACCCCGGAGGTCACAGATACGCAGTATTTT | CASSLTPEVTDTQYF
TRBJ1-1 | TRBD1 | NA | TRBV18 | TGTGCCAGCTCACGACCGGGACAGGGACTCATGAACACTGAAGCTTTCTTT | CASSRPGQGLMNTEAFF
TRBJ2-2 | TRBD2 | NA | TRBV7-2 | TGTGCCAGCAGCTTAGCGGAGGCTAGCGGGAACACCGGGGAGCTGTTTTTT | CASSLAEASGNTGELFF
TRBJ1-1 | NA | many | TRBV5-1 | TGCGCCAGCAGCGCGTCGCTCCTAAAGAACACTGAAGCTTTCTTT | CASSASLLKNTEAFF
TRBJ1-4 | NA | many | TRBV9 | TGTGCCAGCAGCGTAGAGCAAGCGGCACCTAATGAAAAACTGTTTTTT | CASSVEQAAPNEKLFF
TRBJ1-4 | NA | few | TRBV4-1 | TGCGCCAGCAGCTCCCAAGTGGGTAATGAAAAACTGTTTTTT | CASSSQVGNEKLFF
TRBJ1-4 | NA | few | TRBV5-6 | TGTGCCAGCAGCTTGCCCGCTCGATTAAATGAAAAACTGTTTTTT | CASSLPARLNEKLFF
TRBJ1-2 | NA | few | TRBV12-3/TRBV12-4 | TGTGCCGTCGGTGTCGGCTATGGCTACACCTTC | CAVGVGYGYTF
TRBJ2-6 | NA | many | TRBV5-1 | TGCGCCAGCAGATCGGCACCGTCTGGGGCCAACGTCCTGACTTTC | CASRSAPSGANVLTF
TRBJ1-2 | NA | NA | TRBV7-7 | TGTGCCAGCAGCTTCCGACAGAGCAATGGCTACACCTTC | CASSFRQSNGYTF
TRBJ2-1 | NA | NA | TRBV6-1 | TGTGCCAGCAGTGAAGGGGGTGTTGAGCAGTTCTTC | CASSEGGVEQFF
TRBJ2-5 | TRBD2 | NA | TRBV7-9 | TGTGCCACAGACGGGAGGCGCAAAGAAGAGACCCAGTACTTC | CATDGRRKEETQYF
TRBJ1-1 | NA | NA | TRBV9 | TGTGCCAGCAGCCCAGGGGTGGCCACTGAAGCTTTCTTT | CASSPGVATEAFF
TRBJ1-5 | NA | few | TRBV9 | TGTGCCAGCAGCGTAGATGGGGGGCGGAATCAGCCCCAGCATTTT | CASSVDGGRNQPQHF
TRBJ2-3 | NA | many | TRBV20-1 | TGCAGTGCCCCAGTTCCAGGCCGCACAGATACGCAGTATTTT | CSAPVPGRTDTQYF
TRBJ1-1 | NA | few | TRBV6-5 | TGTGCCAGCAGTTACTCGATCGGGGTCACTGAAGCTTTCTTT | CASSYSIGVTEAFF
TRBJ2-4 | TRBD2 | many | TRBV20-1 | TGCAGTGCTAGTGGCGGGAGGGGAGGCATTCAGTACTTC | CSASGGRGGIQYF
TRBJ2-3 | TRBD2 | many | TRBV18 | TGTGCCAGCTCAGAAGAAGCGGGGGGAAGCACAGATACGCAGTATTTT | CASSEEAGGSTDTQYF
TRBJ1-1 | NA | NA | TRBV27 | TGTGCCAGCAGTTCATTAGCGTGGGCAGGGGTTGAAGCTTTCTTT | CASSSLAWAGVEAFF
TRBJ1-2 | NA | few | TRBV27 | TGTGCCGTAGGGGGGAGCGACTATGGCTACACCTTC | CAVGGSDYGYTF
TRBJ1-1 | NA | many | TRBV5-6 | TGTGCCAGCAGCAAACAGGGTGCCATTATGAACACTGAAGCTTTCTTT | CASSKQGAIMNTEAFF
TRBJ1-1 | NA | few | TRBV12-3/TRBV12-4 | TGTGCCAGCAGTCCCCCCGCTTTCTTT | CASSPPAFF
TRBJ2-5 | NA | NA | TRBV12-3/TRBV12-4 | TGTGCCAGCAGTCATACCCGTGGAGGGCCGACCCAGTACTTC | CASSHTRGGPTQYF
TRBJ1-4 | NA | NA | TRBV4-3 | TGCGCCAGCAGCCAAGGGGGAGGTCTCTTCAATGAAAAACTGTTTTTT | CASSQGGGLFNEKLFF
TRBJ1-4 | NA | few | TRBV4-1 | TGCGCCAGCAGCCCCGCAGGCCAGGGAGGAAAAAAACTGTTTTTT | CASSPAGQGGKKLFF
TRBJ2-2 | TRBD2 | NA | TRBV6-6 | TGTGCCAGCAGTATCACTAGCGGGCACGGGGAGCTGTTTTTT | CASSITSGHGELFF
TRBJ2-7 | NA | NA | TRBV6-5 | TGTGCCACAAGGACGCAGGGCGACGAGCAGTACTTC | CATRTQGDEQYF
TRBJ1-3 | TRBD1 | few | TRBV5-1 | TGCGCCAGCAGCTTGGACGAACAGGGGATTGGAAACACCATATATTTT | CASSLDEQGIGNTIYF
TRBJ2-1 | NA | NA | TRBV7-9 | TGTGCCAGCGAGCGGAACGAGAACAATGAGCAGTTCTTC | CASERNENNEQFF
TRBJ2-1 | NA | many | TRBV12-3/TRBV12-4 | TGTGCCAGCAGTTACGGGACGGATAATGAGCAGTTCTTC | CASSYGTDNEQFF
TRBJ1-2 | NA | NA | TRBV29-1 | TGCAGCGTTGAGGAAGGGGGGGCGGACTATGGCTACACCTTC | CSVEEGGADYGYTF
TRBJ2-1 | TRBD2 | few | TRBV5-4 | TGTGCCAGCAGCTTTCCCAGCGGGGGGGCAAGTGAGCAGTTCTTC | CASSFPSGGASEQFF
TRBJ2-2 | NA | NA | TRBV7-9 | TGTGCCAGCAGCGATCCTCTAGCGTCGGCCGGGGAGCTGTTTTTT | CASSDPLASAGELFF